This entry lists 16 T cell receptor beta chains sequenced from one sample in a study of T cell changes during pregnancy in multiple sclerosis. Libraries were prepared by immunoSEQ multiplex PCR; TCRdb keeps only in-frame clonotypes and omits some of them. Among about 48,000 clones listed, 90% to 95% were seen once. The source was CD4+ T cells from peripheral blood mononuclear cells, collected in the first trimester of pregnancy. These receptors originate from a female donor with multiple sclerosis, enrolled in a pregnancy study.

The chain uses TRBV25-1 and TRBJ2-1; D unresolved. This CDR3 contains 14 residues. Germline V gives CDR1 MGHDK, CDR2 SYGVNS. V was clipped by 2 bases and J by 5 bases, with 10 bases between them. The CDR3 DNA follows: TGTGCCAGCAGTGAAGCGAGGAGAAACAATGAGCAGTTCTTC. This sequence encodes CASSEARRNNEQFF.

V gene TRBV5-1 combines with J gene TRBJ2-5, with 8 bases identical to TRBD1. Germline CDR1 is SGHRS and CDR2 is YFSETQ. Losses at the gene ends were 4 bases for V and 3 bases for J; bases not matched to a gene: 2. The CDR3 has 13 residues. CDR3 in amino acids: CASSRTGKETQYF. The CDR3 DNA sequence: TGCGCCAGCAGCCGGACAGGGAAAGAGACCCAGTACTTC.

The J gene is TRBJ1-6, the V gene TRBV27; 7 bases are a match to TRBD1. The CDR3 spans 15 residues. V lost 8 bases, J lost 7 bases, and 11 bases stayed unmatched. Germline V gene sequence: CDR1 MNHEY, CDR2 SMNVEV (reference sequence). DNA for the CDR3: TGTGCCAGCCTCCCCCAACAGGGGTGGAATTCACCCCTCCACTTT. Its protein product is CASLPQQGWNSPLHF.

The CDR3 DNA follows: TGTGCCAGCAGCTTGCAGGGAAGGAGATCTGGAAACACCATATATTTT. Its protein product is CASSLQGRRSGNTIYF. The genes are TRBV5-6 and TRBJ1-3; D might be TRBD1 (5 bases). This CDR3 is 16 amino acids long. V lost 1 base, J lost 1 base, and 12 bases lay in between. CDR1 is SGHDT and CDR2 is YYEEEE in the germline V gene.

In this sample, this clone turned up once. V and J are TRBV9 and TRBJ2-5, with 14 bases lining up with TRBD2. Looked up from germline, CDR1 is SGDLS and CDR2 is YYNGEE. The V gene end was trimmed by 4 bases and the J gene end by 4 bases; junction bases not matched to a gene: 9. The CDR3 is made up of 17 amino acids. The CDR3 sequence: CASSPRPGTSGRETQYF. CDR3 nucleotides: TGTGCCAGCAGCCCTAGACCCGGGACTAGCGGGAGAGAGACCCAGTACTTC.

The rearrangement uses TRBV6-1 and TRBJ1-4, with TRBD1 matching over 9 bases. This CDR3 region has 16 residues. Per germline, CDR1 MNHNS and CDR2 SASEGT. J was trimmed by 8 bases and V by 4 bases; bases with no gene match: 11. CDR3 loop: CASSGGQGPRQEKLFF. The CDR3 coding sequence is TGTGCCAGCAGTGGGGGACAGGGTCCACGGCAGGAAAAACTGTTTTTT.

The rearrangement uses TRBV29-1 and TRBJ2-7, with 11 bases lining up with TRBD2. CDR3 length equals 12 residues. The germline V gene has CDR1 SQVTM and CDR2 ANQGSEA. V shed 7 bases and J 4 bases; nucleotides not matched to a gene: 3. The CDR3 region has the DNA TGCAGCGCTACTAGCGGGGGATACGAGCAGTACTTC. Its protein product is CSATSGGYEQYF.

CDR3 sequence (DNA): TGTGCCAGCTACGGATCCCCGGGTGGCTACACCTTC. As protein: CASYGSPGGYTF. The V and J genes are TRBV6-1 and TRBJ1-2; D is undetermined. The germline gives CDR1 MNHNS, CDR2 SASEGT. Trimming removed 8 bases from V and 7 bases from J, with 14 bases in between. This CDR3 is built from 12 residues.

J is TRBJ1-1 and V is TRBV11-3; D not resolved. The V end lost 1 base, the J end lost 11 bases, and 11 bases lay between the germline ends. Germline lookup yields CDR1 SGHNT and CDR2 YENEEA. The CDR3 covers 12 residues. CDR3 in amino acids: CASSLAPGSAFF. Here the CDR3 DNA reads TGTGCCAGCAGCTTAGCGCCCGGTTCCGCTTTCTTT.

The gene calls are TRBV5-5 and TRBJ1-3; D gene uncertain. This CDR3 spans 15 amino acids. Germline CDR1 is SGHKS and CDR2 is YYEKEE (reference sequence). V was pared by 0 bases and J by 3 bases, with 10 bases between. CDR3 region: CASSLAYDNGNTIYF. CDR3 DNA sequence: TGTGCCAGCAGCTTGGCCTACGACAATGGAAACACCATATATTTT.

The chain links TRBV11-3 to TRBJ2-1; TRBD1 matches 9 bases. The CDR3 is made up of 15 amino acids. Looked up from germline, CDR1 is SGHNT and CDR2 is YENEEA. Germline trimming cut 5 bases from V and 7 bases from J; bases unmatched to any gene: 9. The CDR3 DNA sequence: TGTGCCAGCAGCCCCACTGGGACAGGGAGGAATGAGCAGTTCTTC. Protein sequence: CASSPTGTGRNEQFF. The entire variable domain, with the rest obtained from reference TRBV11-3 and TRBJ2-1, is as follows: EAGVVQSPRYKIIEKKQPVAFWCNPISGHNTLYWYLQNLGQGPELLIRYENEEAVDDSQLPKDRFSAERLKGVDSTLKIQPAELGDSAVYLCASSPTGTGRNEQFFGPGTRLTVL.

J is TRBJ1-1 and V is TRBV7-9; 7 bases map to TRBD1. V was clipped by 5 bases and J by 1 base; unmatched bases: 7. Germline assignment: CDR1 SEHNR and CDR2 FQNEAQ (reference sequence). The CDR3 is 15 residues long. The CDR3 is CASSESGTENTEAFF. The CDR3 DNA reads TGTGCCAGCAGCGAATCCGGGACAGAGAACACTGAAGCTTTCTTT. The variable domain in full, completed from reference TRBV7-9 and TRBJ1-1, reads DTGVSQNPRHKITKRGQNVTFRCDPISEHNRLYWYRQTLGQGPEFLTYFQNEAQLEKSRLLSDRFSAERPKGSFSTLEIQRTEQGDSAMYLCASSESGTENTEAFFGQGTRLTVV.

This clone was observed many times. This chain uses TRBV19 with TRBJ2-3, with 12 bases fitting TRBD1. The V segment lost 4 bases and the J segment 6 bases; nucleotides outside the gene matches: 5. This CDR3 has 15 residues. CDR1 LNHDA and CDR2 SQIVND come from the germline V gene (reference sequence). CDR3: CASSTGTGGGDTQYF. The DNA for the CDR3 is TGTGCCAGTAGTACCGGGACAGGGGGCGGGGATACGCAGTATTTT.

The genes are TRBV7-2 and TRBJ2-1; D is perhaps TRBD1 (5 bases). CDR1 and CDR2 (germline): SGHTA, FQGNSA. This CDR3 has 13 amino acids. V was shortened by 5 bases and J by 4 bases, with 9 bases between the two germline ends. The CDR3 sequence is CASSSTGYNEQFF. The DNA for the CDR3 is TGTGCCAGCAGCAGCACAGGATACAATGAGCAGTTCTTC. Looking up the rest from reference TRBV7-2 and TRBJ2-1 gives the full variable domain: GAGVSQSPSNKVTEKGKDVELRCDPISGHTALYWYRQSLGQGLEFLIYFQGNSAPDKSGLPSDRFSAERTGGSVSTLTIQRTQQEDSAVYLCASSSTGYNEQFFGPGTRLTVL.

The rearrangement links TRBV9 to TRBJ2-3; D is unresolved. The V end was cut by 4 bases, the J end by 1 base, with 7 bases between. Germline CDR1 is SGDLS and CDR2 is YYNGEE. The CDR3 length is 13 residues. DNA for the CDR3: TGTGCCAGCAGCCCTCGTGGCACAGATACGCAGTATTTT. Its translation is CASSPRGTDTQYF.

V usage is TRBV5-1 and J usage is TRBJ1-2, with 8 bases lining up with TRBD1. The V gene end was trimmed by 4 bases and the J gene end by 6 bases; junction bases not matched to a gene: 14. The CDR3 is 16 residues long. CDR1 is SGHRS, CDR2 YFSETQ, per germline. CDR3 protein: CASSPTGDRRGDGYTF. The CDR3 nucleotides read TGCGCCAGCAGCCCCACGGGGGACAGGAGGGGGGATGGCTACACCTTC.